This is a list of T cell receptor beta chains from one sample in a study of OX40 agonist ivuxolimab in advanced cancers. Only in-frame clones appear in the TCRdb table, and some are missing; sequencing was by immunoSEQ multiplex PCR. The repertoire holds 65,000 to 80,000 clones, with 91% as singletons. The sample was CD4+ or CD8+ T cells sorted from blood, taken in a trial of the OX40 agonist ivuxolimab. These receptors all stem from an adult with an advanced solid tumor such as melanoma, head and neck, liver or kidney cancer. Each CDR3 is given with its conserved first and last residue. The order of the fields is D gene, V gene, J gene, CDR3 protein, CDR3 DNA. D genes are given only for firm matches.

>NA|TRBV11-1|TRBJ2-1
CASSLVTRPYNEQFF
TGTGCCAGCAGCTTAGTAACTAGGCCCTACAATGAGCAGTTCTTC
>NA|TRBV25-1|TRBJ2-1
CASSKRGNYNEQFF
TGTGCCAGCAGTAAGAGGGGTAACTACAATGAGCAGTTCTTC
>TRBD1|TRBV11-1|TRBJ1-1
CASSLAGRGDTEAFF
TGTGCCAGCAGCTTAGCGGGCAGGGGGGACACTGAAGCTTTCTTT
>NA|TRBV5-4|TRBJ2-7
CASRRGFGGYEQYF
TGTGCCAGCAGAAGAGGGTTCGGGGGCTACGAGCAGTACTTC
>NA|TRBV28|TRBJ2-1
CASRDHTYNEQFF
TGTGCCAGCAGGGACCATACCTACAATGAGCAGTTCTTC
>TRBD2|TRBV18|TRBJ2-3
CASSPPSGRSDTQYF
TGTGCCAGCTCACCACCTAGCGGGAGATCAGATACGCAGTATTTT
>TRBD1|TRBV4-3|TRBJ2-7
CASSQDGQGTEQYF
TGCGCCAGCAGCCAAGATGGACAGGGGACCGAGCAGTACTTC
>NA|TRBV13|TRBJ1-3
CASSLGGGSGNTIYF
TGTGCCAGCAGCTTAGGAGGGGGCTCTGGAAACACCATATATTTT
>NA|TRBV28|TRBJ2-2
CASSPSLGREVGELFF
TGTGCCAGCAGCCCCTCCCTGGGAAGAGAGGTCGGGGAGCTGTTTTTT
>NA|TRBV7-9|TRBJ1-2
CASSTRTDSNYGYTF
TGTGCCAGCAGCACCCGGACAGATTCTAACTATGGCTACACCTTC
>NA|TRBV6-5|TRBJ2-2
CASSGVFGTGELFF
TGTGCCAGCAGTGGTGTGTTCGGCACCGGGGAGCTGTTTTTT